This entry concerns a single T cell receptor beta chain. This clonotype was seen more than once but under ten times. Its recognized antigen is unknown. The input lacks base qualities; no much larger clone sits a single base away. Sequenced using an Illumina NovaSeq 6000. TCRalpha and TCRbeta cDNA libraries were constructed by 5'RACE with constant-segment primers, with sample barcodes and unique molecular identifiers being introduced. Trizol reagent was used to extract RNA from every sample. Libraries were amplified in two PCR steps, with a second sample barcode and Illumina TruSeq adapters added in the second step. The libraries were sequenced on an Illumina NovaSeq using 2 x 150 bp paired-end reads. Turning to the authors' computational methods: The reads were demultiplexed and collapsed into UMI-guided consensus sequences using migec v1.2.7. With mixcr v2.1.11, UMI consensuses were aligned to TRA and TRB V and J templates and assembled into clonotypes. Expanded or contracted clonotypes were those called significant by both edgeR and NoisET, with noise models trained on biological replicates. For edgeR calls, a false discovery rate-adjusted p below 0.01 and a log2 fold-change threshold of 1 were applied. As an exploratory analysis of dynamics, max-normalized trajectories of the 1000 most abundant clonotypes were examined by PCA with hierarchical clustering. Each responding clone was given a CD4 or CD8 phenotype based on the CD4+ and CD8+ repertoires, which had been sequenced separately. TCRdb's own reprocessing of the public reads used fastp at Q25 and MiXCR and kept productive beta chains. Rows are combined by CDR3 protein, so each entry shows the most common genes and DNA. These V and J calls derive from TCRdb rather than the authors' analysis. For this sample there are around 500,000 distinct CDR3 sequences; roughly 20% appear just once. The ten top clones hold approximately 13% of the sample.

From V the trimming removes 4 bases and from J it removes 4 bases, while the gene matches leave 5 bases of the junction unaccounted for. Including the terminal cysteine and phenylalanine, the CDR3 comprises 14 residues. Only the CDR3 portion is preserved as DNA: 42 bases, with reading frame beginning at the first base. CDR1 and CDR2 are read off the germline V gene as ENHRY and SYGVKD. The sample belongs to a study of T-cell memory formation after mild COVID-19 (dated by TCRdb to the early 2020s). At the level of the whole study: TCR sequence clusters from the two donors were found to be largely donor specific. T-cell clones expanding and contracting after mild COVID-19 in a couple of donors were tracked by longitudinal TCRalpha and TCRbeta repertoire sequencing. Two young, previously healthy adult volunteers, one female and one male, were included in the cohort.

Overall study outcomes, separate from this receptor: Contracting CD4+ clones turned up mainly in the CM and EM memory subsets, whereas EMRA was where CD8+ clones were enriched. Clones contracting from day 15 to 85 had balanced CD4/CD8 phenotypes, while a second wave expanding from day 15 to 37 was biased towards CD4+. SARS-CoV-2 specificity was not confirmed for the second-wave clones peaking on day 37. Only a couple of mild cases were covered by the study, and larger cohorts that include severe cases with pre-infection samples were considered necessary. Some responding clones were detected in pre-infection memory, suggesting pre-existing cross-reactive memory T cells joined the SARS-CoV-2 response.

Ficoll-Paque density gradient centrifugation was used to isolate PBMCs. This chain is built from TRBV10-3 and TRBJ2-5; 8 bases in the middle match TRBD1. This receptor was obtained from an adult woman who had mild COVID-19 (a few samples of this study predate the infection). The sample titles of this study are shuffled in the database, so cell type and time point are left out; the donor was told from shared clones. The sample consisted of PBMCs or a T cell subset sorted from them (not recorded which). CDR3 reads: CAISGAGGRETQYF. Here is the DNA: TGTGCCATCAGTGGGGCAGGGGGCAGAGAGACCCAGTACTTC.